This TCR beta chain was captured by sequencing in a study of beta chain features in type 1 diabetes. J was trimmed by 8 bases and V by 6 bases; bases with no gene match: 12. CDR1 is MNHEY and CDR2 is SMNVEV in the germline V gene (reference sequence). This CDR3 has 14 residues. Notes on the study in general: Patients and controls would be equally affected if PCR favored shorter templates. Shorter TCRB CDR3s, moderately but significantly so, marked every one of the four CD4+ subsets in Type 1 diabetes patients. The VDJ junctions of type 1 diabetes patients carried fewer insertions and more deletions. The similarity of naive, central memory and Treg TCRB repertoires appeared greater among patients than among healthy donors.

The authors reverse transcribed all of the isolated RNA, so sequencing captured expressed TCRB transcripts. Reads for stem cell-like memory T cell samples averaged roughly 1 million. Assay used: immunoSEQ multiplex PCR; TCRdb lists only in-frame clones, some missing. The repertoire holds 50,000 to 55,000 clones, with roughly 63% as singletons. With regard to this clone: The antigen remains unidentified.

J is TRBJ1-2 and V is TRBV27, with 7 nucleotides matching TRBD1. The origin of this receptor is a woman between 25 and 40 years old with type 1 diabetes. The sequenced sample was stem cell memory CD4+ T cells from blood. Here the CDR3 reads CASSRLTGQYGYTF. CDR3 sequence (DNA): TGTGCCAGCAGCCGCCTGACAGGGCAGTACGGCTACACCTTC.